The T cell receptor (beta chain) described here comes from a study of blood T cells in healthy people across ages. Turning to this clonotype: Its specificity is unknown.

The second PCR ran about 6 to 12 cycles with a sample-barcoded 5' primer and J-beta primers. Via MiXCR, TCRdb re-called the 5' RACE reads, giving one row per CDR3 protein. The sample has 650,000 to 800,000 distinct CDR3 sequences, about 50% seen once. The CDR3 loop spans 15 amino acids. The V gene's germline CDR1 is DFQATT and CDR2 SNEGSKA (reference sequence). Trimming at V came to 0 bases and at J to 2 bases, leaving 5 bases not matched to a gene. Study observations and caveats: In these data, TCR beta diversity tracked strongly with naive T cell percentage.

This clonotype was sampled from a woman of 80 years or more in good health. This chain connects TRBV20-1 to TRBJ2-3; 7 bases map to TRBD2. Sequenced sample: blood. The CDR3 DNA is TGCAGTGCTAGAGATCACCTAGCGGTCACAGATACGCAGTATTTT. It specifies CSARDHLAVTDTQYF.